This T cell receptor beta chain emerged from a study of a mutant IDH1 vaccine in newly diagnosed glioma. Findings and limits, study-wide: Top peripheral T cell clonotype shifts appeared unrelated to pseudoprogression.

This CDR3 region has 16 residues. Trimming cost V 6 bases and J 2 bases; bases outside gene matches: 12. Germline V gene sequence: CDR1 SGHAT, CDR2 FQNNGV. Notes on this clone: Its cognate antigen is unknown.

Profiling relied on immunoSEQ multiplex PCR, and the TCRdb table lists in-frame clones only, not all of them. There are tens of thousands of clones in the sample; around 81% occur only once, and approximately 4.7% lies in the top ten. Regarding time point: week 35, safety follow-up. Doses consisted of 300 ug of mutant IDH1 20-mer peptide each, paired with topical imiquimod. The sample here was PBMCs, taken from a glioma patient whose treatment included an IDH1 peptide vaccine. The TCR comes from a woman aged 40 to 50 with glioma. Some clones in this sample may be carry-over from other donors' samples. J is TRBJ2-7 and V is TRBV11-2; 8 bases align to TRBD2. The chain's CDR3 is CASSSQRGTGAYEQYF. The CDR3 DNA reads TGTGCCAGCAGTTCTCAGCGGGGGACCGGGGCCTACGAGCAGTACTTC.